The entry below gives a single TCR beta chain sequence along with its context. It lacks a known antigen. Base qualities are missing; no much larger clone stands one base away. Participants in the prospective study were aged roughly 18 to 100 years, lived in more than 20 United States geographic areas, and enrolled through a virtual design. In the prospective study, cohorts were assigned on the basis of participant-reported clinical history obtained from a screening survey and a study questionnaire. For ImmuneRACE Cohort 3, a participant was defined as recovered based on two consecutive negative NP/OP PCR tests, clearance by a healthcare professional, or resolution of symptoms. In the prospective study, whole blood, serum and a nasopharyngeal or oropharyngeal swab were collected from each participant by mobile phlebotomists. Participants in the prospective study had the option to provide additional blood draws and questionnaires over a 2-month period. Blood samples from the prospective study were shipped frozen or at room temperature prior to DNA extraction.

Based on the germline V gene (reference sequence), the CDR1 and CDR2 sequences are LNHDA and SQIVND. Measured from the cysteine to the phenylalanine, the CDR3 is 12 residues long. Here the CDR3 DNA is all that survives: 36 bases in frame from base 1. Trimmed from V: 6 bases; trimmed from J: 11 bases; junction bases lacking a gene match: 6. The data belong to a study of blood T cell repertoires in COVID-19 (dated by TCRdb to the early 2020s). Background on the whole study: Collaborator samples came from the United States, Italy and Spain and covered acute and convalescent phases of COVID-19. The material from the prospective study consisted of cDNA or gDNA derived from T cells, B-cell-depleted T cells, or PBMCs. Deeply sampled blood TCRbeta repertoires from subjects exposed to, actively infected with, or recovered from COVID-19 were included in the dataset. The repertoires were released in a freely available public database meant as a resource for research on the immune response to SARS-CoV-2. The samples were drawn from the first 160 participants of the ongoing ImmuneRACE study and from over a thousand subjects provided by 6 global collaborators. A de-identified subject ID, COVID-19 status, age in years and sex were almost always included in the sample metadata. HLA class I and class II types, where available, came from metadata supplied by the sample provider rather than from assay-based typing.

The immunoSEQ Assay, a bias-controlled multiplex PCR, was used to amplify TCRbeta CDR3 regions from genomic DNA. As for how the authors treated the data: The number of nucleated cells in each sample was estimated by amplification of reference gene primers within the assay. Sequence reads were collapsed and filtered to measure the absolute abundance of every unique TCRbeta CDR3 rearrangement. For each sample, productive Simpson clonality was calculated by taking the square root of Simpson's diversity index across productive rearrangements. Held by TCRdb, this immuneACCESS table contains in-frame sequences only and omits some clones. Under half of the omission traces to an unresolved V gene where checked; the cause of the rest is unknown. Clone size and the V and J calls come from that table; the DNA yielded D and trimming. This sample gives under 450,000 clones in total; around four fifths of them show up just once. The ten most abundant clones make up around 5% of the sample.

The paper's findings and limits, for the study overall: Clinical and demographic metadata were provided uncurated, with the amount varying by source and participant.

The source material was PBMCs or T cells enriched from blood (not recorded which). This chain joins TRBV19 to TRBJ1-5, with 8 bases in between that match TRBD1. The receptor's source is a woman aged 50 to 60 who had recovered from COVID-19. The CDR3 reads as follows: CASSTGGGSQHF. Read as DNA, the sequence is TGTGCCAGTAGCACAGGGGGAGGTTCCCAGCATTTT.